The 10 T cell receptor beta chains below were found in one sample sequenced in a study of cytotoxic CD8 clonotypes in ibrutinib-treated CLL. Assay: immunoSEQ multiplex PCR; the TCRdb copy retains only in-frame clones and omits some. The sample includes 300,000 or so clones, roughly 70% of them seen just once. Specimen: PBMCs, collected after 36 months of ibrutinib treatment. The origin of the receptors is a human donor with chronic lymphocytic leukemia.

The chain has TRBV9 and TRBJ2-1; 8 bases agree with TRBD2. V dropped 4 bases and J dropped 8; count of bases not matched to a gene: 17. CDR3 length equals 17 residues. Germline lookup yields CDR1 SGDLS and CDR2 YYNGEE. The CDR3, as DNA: TGTGCCAGCAGCCCAAGCGGGCGGCTAGCGGGTAGCGATGAGCAGTTCTTC. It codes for CASSPSGRLAGSDEQFF.

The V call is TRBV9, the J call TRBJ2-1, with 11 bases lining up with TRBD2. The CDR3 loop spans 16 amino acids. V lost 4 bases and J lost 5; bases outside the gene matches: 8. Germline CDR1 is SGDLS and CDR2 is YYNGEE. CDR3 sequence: CASSPSGRIPNNEQFF. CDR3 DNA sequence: TGTGCCAGCAGCCCTAGCGGGAGGATACCGAACAATGAGCAGTTCTTC.

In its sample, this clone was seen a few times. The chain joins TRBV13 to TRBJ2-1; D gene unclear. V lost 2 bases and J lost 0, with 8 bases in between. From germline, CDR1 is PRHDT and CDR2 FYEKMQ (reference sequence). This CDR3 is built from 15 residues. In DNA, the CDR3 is TGTGCCAGCAGCTTAATCGGCGCCTCCTACAATGAGCAGTTCTTC. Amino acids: CASSLIGASYNEQFF.

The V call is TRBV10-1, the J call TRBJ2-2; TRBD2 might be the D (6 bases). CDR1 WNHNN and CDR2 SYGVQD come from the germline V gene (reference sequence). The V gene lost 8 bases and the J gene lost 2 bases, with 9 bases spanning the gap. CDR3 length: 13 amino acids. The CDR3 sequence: CASHGGNTGELFF. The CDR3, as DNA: TGCGCCAGCCACGGGGGTAACACCGGGGAGCTGTTTTTT.

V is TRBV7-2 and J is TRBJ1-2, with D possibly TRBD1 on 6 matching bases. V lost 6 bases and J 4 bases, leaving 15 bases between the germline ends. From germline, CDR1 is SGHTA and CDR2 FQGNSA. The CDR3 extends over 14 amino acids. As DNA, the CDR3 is TGTGCCAGCAGAGCCGCAGGGGAGGGCTATGGCTACACCTTC. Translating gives CASRAAGEGYGYTF.

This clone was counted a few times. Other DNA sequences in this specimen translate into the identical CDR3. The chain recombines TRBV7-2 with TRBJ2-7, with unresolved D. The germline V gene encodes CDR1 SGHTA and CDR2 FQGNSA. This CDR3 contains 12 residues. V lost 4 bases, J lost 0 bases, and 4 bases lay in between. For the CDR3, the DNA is TGTGCCAGCAGCTCTAGCTCCTACGAGCAGTACTTC. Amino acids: CASSSSSYEQYF.

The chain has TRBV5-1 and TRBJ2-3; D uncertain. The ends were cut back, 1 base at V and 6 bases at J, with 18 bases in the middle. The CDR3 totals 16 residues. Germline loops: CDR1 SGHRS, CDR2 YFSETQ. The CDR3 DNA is TGCGCCAGCAGCTTGTTGGACCTCGGGCGAACCGATACGCAGTATTTT. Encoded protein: CASSLLDLGRTDTQYF. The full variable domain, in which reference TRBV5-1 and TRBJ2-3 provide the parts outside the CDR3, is KAGVTQTPRYLIKTRGQQVTLSCSPISGHRSVSWYQQTPGQGLQFLFEYFSETQRNKGNFPGRFSGRQFSNSRSEMNVSTLELGDSALYLCASSLLDLGRTDTQYFGPGTRLTVL.

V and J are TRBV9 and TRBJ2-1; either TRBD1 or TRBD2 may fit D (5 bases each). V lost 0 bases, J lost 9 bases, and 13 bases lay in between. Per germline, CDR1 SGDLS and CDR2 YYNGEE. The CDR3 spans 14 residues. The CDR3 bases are TGTGCCAGCAGCGTAGGGGACCCCTGGGGTGAGCAGTTCTTC. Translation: CASSVGDPWGEQFF.

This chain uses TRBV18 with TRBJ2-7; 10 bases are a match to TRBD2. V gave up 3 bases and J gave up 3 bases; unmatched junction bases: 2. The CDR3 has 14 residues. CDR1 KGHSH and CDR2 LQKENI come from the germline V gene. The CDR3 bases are TGTGCCAGCTCACCGGGACTAGCGAACTACGAGCAGTACTTC. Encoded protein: CASSPGLANYEQYF.

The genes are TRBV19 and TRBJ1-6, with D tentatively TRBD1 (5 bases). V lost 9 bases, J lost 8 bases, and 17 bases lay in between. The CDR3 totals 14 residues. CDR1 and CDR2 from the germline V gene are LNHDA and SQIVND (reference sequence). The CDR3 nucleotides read TGTGCCAGCCGAGTCCGGGACTGGTATTCACCCCTCCACTTT. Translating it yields CASRVRDWYSPLHF.